The next 22 T cell receptor beta chains were all read from a single sample in a study of identifying expanded T cells in peripheral blood. Profiled with immunoSEQ multiplex PCR; TCRdb holds only in-frame clones, not every one. Of under 95,000 clones in the sample, 89% are singletons; the top ten hold approximately 2.6%. The source material was blood. The receptors shown here come from a person aged 18 to 75 in good health.

This sequence joins TRBV29-1 and TRBJ2-7; D may be TRBD1 or TRBD2 (5 bases each). Germline-derived CDR1 and CDR2 are SQVTM and ANQGSEA. This CDR3 is built from 11 residues. V lost 4 bases and J lost 9, with 13 bases in between. CDR3 sequence reads: CSVVSRGVQYF. The CDR3 bases are TGCAGCGTTGTCTCTCGAGGGGTGCAGTACTTC.

This clone was counted a single time. The genes are TRBV10-3 and TRBJ1-4, with D hard to call. This CDR3 is built from 14 residues. With 4 bases removed from V and 2 bases from J, the gap between germline ends came to 8 bases. Germline loops: CDR1 ENHRY, CDR2 SYGVKD. The CDR3 region is CAISGTLTNEKLFF. The CDR3 nucleotides read TGTGCCATCAGTGGGACTTTGACTAATGAAAAACTGTTTTTT.

The CDR3 DNA is TGTGCCAGCAGTCAAATTGGGACAGGGGGCAACTATGGCTACACCTTC. Protein: CASSQIGTGGNYGYTF. The J gene is TRBJ1-2, the V gene TRBV6-6; 12 bases fit TRBD1. This CDR3 contains 16 residues. CDR1 and CDR2 from the germline V gene are MNHNY and SVGAGI (reference sequence). Trimming cost V 5 bases and J 2 bases; bases outside gene matches: 6.

The chain has TRBV5-6 and TRBJ2-7; D remains unclear. The length of the CDR3 is 13 residues. Germline lookup yields CDR1 SGHDT and CDR2 YYEEEE. V was clipped by 4 bases and J by 2 bases, with 10 bases between them. The CDR3 bases are TGTGCCAGCAGCACTGGACCGGCCTACGAGCAGTACTTC. Protein: CASSTGPAYEQYF.

In its sample, this clone was seen once. The rearrangement joins TRBV9 to TRBJ1-4; D unresolved. V lost 4 bases and J 3 bases, leaving 7 bases between the germline ends. Looked up from germline, CDR1 is SGDLS and CDR2 is YYNGEE. This CDR3 contains 13 residues. The CDR3 coding sequence is TGTGCCAGCAGCCGGGGAGCTAATGAAAAACTGTTTTTT. This gives the protein CASSRGANEKLFF. The whole variable domain, filled in from reference TRBV9 and TRBJ1-4, reads DSGVTQTPKHLITATGQRVTLRCSPRSGDLSVYWYQQSLDQGLQFLIQYYNGEERAKGNILERFSAQQFPDLHSELNLSSLELGDSALYFCASSRGANEKLFFGSGTQLSVL.

CDR3 region: CASSLVAGTYTDTQYF. In nucleotides, the CDR3 is TGTGCCAGCAGCTTAGTAGCGGGAACCTACACAGATACGCAGTATTTT. This chain uses TRBV11-1 with TRBJ2-3, with 8 bases lining up with TRBD2. The CDR3 has 16 amino acids. Germline V gene sequence: CDR1 SGHAT, CDR2 FQDESV (reference sequence). V shed 1 base and J 2 bases; nucleotides not matched to a gene: 5.

DNA of the CDR3: TGCAGCGTTCGGGGCGGGAGGGAGTTTAGCACAGATACGCAGTATTTT. Translating it yields CSVRGGREFSTDTQYF. The chain employs TRBV29-1 and TRBJ2-3, with 9 bases lining up with TRBD2. Trimming cost V 5 bases and J 0 bases; bases outside gene matches: 9. There are 16 residues in the CDR3. The germline V gene has CDR1 SQVTM and CDR2 ANQGSEA.

This sequence joins TRBV6-1 and TRBJ1-2; D is ambiguous. Germline-derived CDR1 and CDR2 are MNHNS and SASEGT. The CDR3 contains 12 residues. Trimming removed 3 bases from V and 5 bases from J, with 7 bases in between. CDR3 DNA sequence: TGTGCCAGCAGTGATGAAATTTATGGCTACACCTTC. As protein: CASSDEIYGYTF.

V usage is TRBV18 and J usage is TRBJ2-5, with D possibly being TRBD2 (6 bases). Germline-derived CDR1 and CDR2 are KGHSH and LQKENI. The CDR3 is 13 residues long. Trimming removed 3 bases from V and 4 bases from J, with 9 bases in between. The CDR3 DNA sequence: TGTGCCAGCTCACCGCGGGGCCGAGAGACCCAGTACTTC. This sequence encodes CASSPRGRETQYF.

The V call is TRBV7-9, the J call TRBJ2-4, with 8 bases aligning to TRBD1. CDR1 is SEHNR, CDR2 FQNEAQ, per germline (reference sequence). The CDR3 covers 14 residues. J gave up 7 bases and V 2 bases, and 4 bases lay outside the gene matches. As DNA, the CDR3 is TGTGCCAGCAGCTTACCGACAGGGGACAACATTCAGTACTTC. Amino acids: CASSLPTGDNIQYF.

The chain joins TRBV7-2 to TRBJ1-2; TRBD1 agrees at 7 bases. Losses at the gene ends were 4 bases for V and 0 bases for J; bases not matched to a gene: 5. The germline V gene encodes CDR1 SGHTA and CDR2 FQGNSA. The CDR3 is made up of 15 amino acids. The CDR3 loop reads CASSSNRGSNYGYTF. The CDR3 region has the DNA TGTGCCAGCAGCTCAAACAGGGGCTCTAACTATGGCTACACCTTC.

The rearrangement links TRBV7-3 to TRBJ1-1; D perhaps matches TRBD1 (6 bases). The CDR3 is made up of 18 amino acids. Germline assignment: CDR1 SGHTA and CDR2 FQGTGA. Trimming removed 2 bases from V and 4 bases from J, with 23 bases in between. Here the CDR3 DNA reads TGTGCCAGCAGCTTATATCCCCCCTCACAGGGCCTTAGCACTGAAGCTTTCTTT. Its protein is CASSLYPPSQGLSTEAFF. Together with reference TRBV7-3 and TRBJ1-1, the CDR3 gives the full variable domain: GAGVSQTPSNKVTEKGKYVELRCDPISGHTALYWYRQSLGQGPEFLIYFQGTGAADDSGLPNDRFFAVRPEGSVSTLKIQRTERGDSAVYLCASSLYPPSQGLSTEAFFGQGTRLTVV.

This clone was recorded only once. The J gene is TRBJ1-2, the V gene TRBV5-1; D is possibly TRBD1 (5 bases). This CDR3 is built from 14 residues. Germline CDR1 reads SGHRS; CDR2 reads YFSETQ. V was trimmed by 0 bases and J by 3 bases, leaving 9 bases between them. CDR3 protein: CASSLDGRDYGYTF. In nucleotides, the CDR3 is TGCGCCAGCAGCTTGGACGGCAGGGACTATGGCTACACCTTC.

The V and J genes are TRBV14 and TRBJ2-1; tentatively, D is TRBD2 (5 bases). Germline V gene sequence: CDR1 SGHDN, CDR2 FVKESK. The CDR3 covers 13 residues. With 4 bases removed from V and 10 bases from J, the gap between germline ends came to 14 bases. CDR3 in amino acids: CASSPTRSGEQFF. The CDR3 nucleotides read TGTGCCAGCAGCCCCACTAGGTCGGGGGAGCAGTTCTTC.

This rearrangement joins TRBV7-8 to TRBJ2-3; TRBD1 is a possible D gene (6 bases). The CDR3 runs 16 residues. Trimming left V 5 bases short and J 2 bases short, with 17 bases between. Per germline, CDR1 SGHVS and CDR2 FQNEAQ. CDR3 DNA: TGTGCCAGCAGCCCCCGGCCGGACAGCTCCACAGATACGCAGTATTTT. It specifies CASSPRPDSSTDTQYF. Together with reference TRBV7-8 and TRBJ2-3, the CDR3 gives the full variable domain: GAGVSQSPRYKVAKRGQDVALRCDPISGHVSLFWYQQALGQGPEFLTYFQNEAQLDKSGLPSDRFFAERPEGSVSTLKIQRTQQEDSAVYLCASSPRPDSSTDTQYFGPGTRLTVL.

The chain is built from TRBV19 and TRBJ1-1; TRBD1 might be the D (6 bases). CDR1 is LNHDA, CDR2 SQIVND, per germline (reference sequence). The V end lost 7 bases, the J end lost 0 bases, and 18 bases lay between the germline ends. The CDR3 runs to 16 residues. CDR3 in amino acids: CASTLGGGTLNTEAFF. The CDR3 DNA follows: TGTGCCAGTACCTTGGGGGGCGGAACCTTGAACACTGAAGCTTTCTTT.

The J gene is TRBJ2-5, the V gene TRBV11-2; D is unclear. The germline V gene encodes CDR1 SGHAT and CDR2 FQNNGV. The CDR3 has 13 residues. Trimming left V 4 bases short and J 5 bases short, with 11 bases between. The CDR3 nucleotides are TGTGCCAGCAGCTGGAGTTTGGCGGAGACCCAGTACTTC. Residues: CASSWSLAETQYF.

The chain uses TRBV1 and TRBJ2-1; the table's D call, TRBD2, has no DNA check behind it. TRBV1 is designated a pseudogene. This CDR3 comprises 18 residues. The CDR3 nucleotides are TGCACCAGCAGCCAAGACCGGGAGCGGGGGGCTGTCTACAATGAGCAGTTCTTC. Translating it yields CTSSQDRERGAVYNEQFF.

V gene TRBV18 combines with J gene TRBJ1-4; the D is unclear. The CDR3 consists of 13 residues. Germline lookup yields CDR1 KGHSH and CDR2 LQKENI. Trimming stripped 1 base from V and 7 bases from J, with 7 bases between. The CDR3 region has the DNA TGTGCCAGCTCACCACTGGCTTTTGAAAAACTGTTTTTT. Translated, it gives CASSPLAFEKLFF.

This sequence joins TRBV30 and TRBJ1-2; D possibly corresponds to TRBD1 (6 bases). Germline V gene sequence: CDR1 GTSNPN, CDR2 SVGIG (reference sequence). Trimming took 0 bases from V and 8 from J, leaving 16 bases between them. The CDR3 is made up of 14 amino acids. CDR3 coding DNA: TGTGCCTGGAGTGTTGCGGGGGCGGGTAGGGGCTACACCTTC. This translates into CAWSVAGAGRGYTF.

This clone occurred once. This rearrangement joins TRBV7-2 to TRBJ1-5; the D gene is possibly TRBD1 (6 bases). CDR1 and CDR2 (germline): SGHTA, FQGNSA. V was trimmed by 2 bases and J by 2 bases, leaving 13 bases between them. This CDR3 comprises 16 residues. As DNA, the CDR3 is TGTGCCAGCAGCTTAAGGGTTGGGGGCGGCAATCAGCCCCAGCATTTT. Protein: CASSLRVGGGNQPQHF.

This chain connects TRBV5-1 to TRBJ2-7, with TRBD1 matching over 10 bases. The CDR3 runs to 14 residues. V was pared by 2 bases and J by 5 bases, with 4 bases of the junction left unmatched. Germline CDR1 reads SGHRS; CDR2 reads YFSETQ. Written as DNA, the CDR3 is TGCGCCAGCAGCTTCCGACAGGGGGCGGACGAGCAGTACTTC. Protein sequence: CASSFRQGADEQYF.